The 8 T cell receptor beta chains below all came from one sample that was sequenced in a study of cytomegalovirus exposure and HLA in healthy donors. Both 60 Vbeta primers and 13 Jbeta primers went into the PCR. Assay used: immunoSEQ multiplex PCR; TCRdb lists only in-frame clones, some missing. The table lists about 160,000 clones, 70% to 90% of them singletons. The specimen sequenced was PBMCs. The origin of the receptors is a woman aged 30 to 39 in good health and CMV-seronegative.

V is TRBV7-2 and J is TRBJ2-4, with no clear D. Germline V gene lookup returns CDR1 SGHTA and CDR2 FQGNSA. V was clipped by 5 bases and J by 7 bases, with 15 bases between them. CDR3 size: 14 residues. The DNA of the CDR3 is TGTGCCAGCAGCCAACAATCGCAGGTGAACATTCAGTACTTC. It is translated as CASSQQSQVNIQYF.

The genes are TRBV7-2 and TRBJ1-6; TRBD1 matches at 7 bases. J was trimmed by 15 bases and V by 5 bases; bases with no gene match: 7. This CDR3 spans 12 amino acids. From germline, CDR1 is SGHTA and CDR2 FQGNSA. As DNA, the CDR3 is TGTGCCAGCAGCCGAGGGACAGTGGGCCTCCACTTT. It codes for CASSRGTVGLHF.

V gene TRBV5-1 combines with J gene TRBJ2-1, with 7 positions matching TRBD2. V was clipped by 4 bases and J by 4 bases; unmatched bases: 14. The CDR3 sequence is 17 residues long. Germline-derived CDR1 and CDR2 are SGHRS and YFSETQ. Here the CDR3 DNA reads TGCGCCAGCAGCCTCTTGAGCGGGGCGGGGGTTTACAATGAGCAGTTCTTC. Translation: CASSLLSGAGVYNEQFF.

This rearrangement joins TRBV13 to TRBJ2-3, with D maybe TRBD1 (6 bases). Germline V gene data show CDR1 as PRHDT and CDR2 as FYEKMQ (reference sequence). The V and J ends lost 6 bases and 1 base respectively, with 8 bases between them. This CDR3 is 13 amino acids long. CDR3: CASSYRGTDTQYF. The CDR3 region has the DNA TGTGCCAGCAGTTACAGGGGCACAGATACGCAGTATTTT.

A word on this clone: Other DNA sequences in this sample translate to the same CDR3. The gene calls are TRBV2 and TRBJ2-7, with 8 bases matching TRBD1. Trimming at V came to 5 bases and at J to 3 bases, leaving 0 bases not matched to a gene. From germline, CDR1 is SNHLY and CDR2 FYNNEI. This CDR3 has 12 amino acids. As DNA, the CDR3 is TGTGCCAGCAGTACAGGGGGCTACGAGCAGTACTTC. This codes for CASSTGGYEQYF.

CDR3 region: CASSPGGIGPSVIQYF. The CDR3 DNA sequence: TGTGCCAGCAGCCCGGGAGGGATTGGGCCCTCCGTCATTCAGTACTTC. This rearrangement joins TRBV7-9 to TRBJ2-4; 8 nucleotides align to TRBD2. J lost 9 bases, V lost 5 bases, and 15 bases had no gene match. The CDR3 is 16 residues long. CDR1 and CDR2 from the germline V gene are SEHNR and FQNEAQ (reference sequence).

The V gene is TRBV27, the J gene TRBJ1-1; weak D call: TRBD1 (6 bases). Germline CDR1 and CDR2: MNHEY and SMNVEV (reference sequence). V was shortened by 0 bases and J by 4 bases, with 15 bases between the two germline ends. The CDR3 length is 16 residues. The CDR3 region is CASSLSAGERSTEAFF. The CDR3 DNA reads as TGTGCCAGCAGTTTATCGGCAGGGGAAAGGAGCACTGAAGCTTTCTTT.

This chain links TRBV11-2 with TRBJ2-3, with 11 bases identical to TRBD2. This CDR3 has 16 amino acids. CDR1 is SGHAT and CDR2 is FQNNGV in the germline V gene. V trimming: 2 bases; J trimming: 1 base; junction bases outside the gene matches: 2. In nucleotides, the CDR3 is TGTGCCAGCAGCTTAATAGCGGGGGGGCGCACAGATACGCAGTATTTT. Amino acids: CASSLIAGGRTDTQYF.